This TCR beta chain is drawn from a study of cytomegalovirus exposure and HLA in healthy donors. In the PCR, 60 Vbeta and 13 Jbeta primers were used. The data were produced by immunoSEQ multiplex PCR, yet TCRdb's version contains in-frame clones alone and is incomplete. Of roughly 110,000 clones listed, 70% to 80% are singletons. The CDR3 contains 16 residues. Looked up from germline, CDR1 is SEHNR and CDR2 is FQNEAQ (reference sequence). V lost 5 bases and J lost 6; bases outside the gene matches: 9. The gene calls are TRBV7-9 and TRBJ2-2; the match to TRBD2 covers 10 bases. The TCR was taken from a woman in her forties in good health and CMV-seropositive. Sequencing input: PBMCs. The CDR3 DNA follows: TGTGCCAGCAGCGTACTCTCCGGGACTAGCGCCGGGGAGCTGTTTTTT. Encoded protein: CASSVLSGTSAGELFF.